This TCR beta chain derives from a study of TIL therapy for anti-PD-1-resistant metastatic lung cancer. Sequencing used immunoSEQ v3. Some clones are missing from TCRdb's copy, which holds only in-frame ones; the method was immunoSEQ multiplex PCR. The sample consists of tens of thousands of clones, roughly 91% of them appearing once. Concerning this clone itself: As yet, its antigen is unknown.

Study findings and constraints: Patients were highly selected, enriched for treatment-naive, never-smoker and oncogene-addicted cases.

As to time point: pre-treatment sample, taken before nivolumab and TIL therapy. Sequences were derived from blood, sampled at baseline. This clonotype was sampled from a person aged 25-85 years with non-small cell lung cancer.

This CDR3 is CASSFPTAYYEQYF. Written as DNA, the CDR3 is TGTGCCAGCAGCTTCCCGACAGCCTACTACGAGCAGTACTTC. The V gene is TRBV7-9, the J gene TRBJ2-7; a weak D match, TRBD1 (5 bases). Trimming pared 3 bases from V and 3 bases from J, leaving 12 bases between. The germline V gene encodes CDR1 SEHNR and CDR2 FQNEAQ (reference sequence). The CDR3 totals 14 residues.